The 10 T cell receptor beta chains below all came from one sample that was sequenced in a study of shared clonotypes between healthy human individuals. Only in-frame clones appear in the TCRdb table, and some are missing; sequencing was by immunoSEQ multiplex PCR. The data contain approximately 2,000,000 clones, around 93% of them singletons. What was sequenced was naive CD4+ T cells from PBMCs. Documented subset: CD45RA+ positively selected. These TCRs come from a man younger than 30 in good health. Some clones in this sample may be carry-over from other donors' samples.

This clone was recorded once. This chain connects TRBV18 to TRBJ2-1; 10 bases are a match to TRBD2. CDR3 length equals 16 residues. Germline CDR1 is KGHSH and CDR2 is LQKENI. The V segment lost 1 base and the J segment 3 bases; nucleotides outside the gene matches: 3. The CDR3 loop reads CASSPRGLALYNEQFF. CDR3 DNA sequence: TGTGCCAGCTCACCACGGGGACTAGCGCTCTACAATGAGCAGTTCTTC.

CDR3: CASSRDRPGQGANTEAFF. The CDR3 bases are TGTGCCAGCTCACGGGATAGGCCGGGACAGGGGGCGAACACTGAAGCTTTCTTT. The V gene is TRBV18, the J gene TRBJ1-1, with 12 bases fitting TRBD1. Losses at the gene ends were 4 bases for V and 1 base for J; bases not matched to a gene: 10. CDR3 length equals 18 residues. The germline V gene has CDR1 KGHSH and CDR2 LQKENI. The full variable domain, with the rest looked up from reference TRBV18 and TRBJ1-1, is NAGVMQNPRHLVRRRGQEARLRCSPMKGHSHVYWYRQLPEEGLKFMVYLQKENIIDESGMPKERFSAEFPKEGPSILRIQQVVRGDSAAYFCASSRDRPGQGANTEAFFGQGTRLTVV.

Of note for this clone: The junction differs from germline at one of its ends, possibly a read error. This chain uses TRBV10-3 with TRBJ2-7; 8 nucleotides match TRBD1. Germline CDR1 is ENHRY and CDR2 is SYGVKD. The CDR3 is 14 residues long. CDR3 nucleotide sequence: TGTACCATCAGTTTGATGACAGGGGCGAGCGAGCAGTACTTC. This gives the protein CTISLMTGASEQYF.

This rearrangement joins TRBV5-1 to TRBJ1-2; 11 bases agree with TRBD1. CDR3 length equals 19 residues. Germline loops: CDR1 SGHRS, CDR2 YFSETQ. V lost 0 bases to trimming and J lost 0 bases; unmatched junction nucleotides: 10. CDR3 DNA: TGCGCCAGCAGCTTGGATGGACAGGGGGCTTCTTTCGCTAACTATGGCTACACCTTC. This encodes CASSLDGQGASFANYGYTF.

This clone has just a few counts. Other DNA sequences in this specimen translate into the identical CDR3. This chain links TRBV5-1 with TRBJ2-7, with 11 bases matching TRBD2. CDR1 and CDR2 (germline): SGHRS, YFSETQ. The trim removed 1 base at V and 3 bases at J, leaving 0 bases unmatched. The CDR3 covers 14 residues. The CDR3 bases are TGCGCCAGCAGCTTGACTAGCGGGAGCTACGAGCAGTACTTC. It is translated as CASSLTSGSYEQYF.

The rearrangement joins TRBV18 to TRBJ1-1; 9 bases match TRBD1. This CDR3 contains 14 residues. Germline loops: CDR1 KGHSH, CDR2 LQKENI. The V and J ends lost 5 bases and 8 bases, in that order; junction bases with no gene match: 9. CDR3 bases: TGTGCCAGCTCAGCACAGGGGGCTCAAGCCGAAGCTTTCTTT. It translates to CASSAQGAQAEAFF. Variable domain in full (rest from reference TRBV18 and TRBJ1-1): NAGVMQNPRHLVRRRGQEARLRCSPMKGHSHVYWYRQLPEEGLKFMVYLQKENIIDESGMPKERFSAEFPKEGPSILRIQQVVRGDSAAYFCASSAQGAQAEAFFGQGTRLTVV.

This sequence joins TRBV7-2 and TRBJ2-5; TRBD2 matches 8 bases. Trimming removed 0 bases from V and 4 bases from J; junction bases left unmatched: 7. This CDR3 has 16 amino acids. In germline, CDR1 is SGHTA, CDR2 FQGNSA. CDR3 amino acids: CASSLARSGTSETQYF. The CDR3 nucleotides are TGTGCCAGCAGCTTAGCCCGTAGCGGGACATCAGAGACCCAGTACTTC.

The chain joins TRBV27 to TRBJ1-5, with D uncertain. CDR3 length: 14 amino acids. Germline CDR1 MNHEY, CDR2 SMNVEV (reference sequence). V was trimmed by 2 bases and J by 6 bases, leaving 11 bases between them. The CDR3 DNA reads as TGTGCCAGCAGTTTAATAGGGTTGGGTCAGCCCCAGCATTTT. This encodes CASSLIGLGQPQHF.

This chain uses TRBV7-9 with TRBJ2-1; 8 nucleotides agree with TRBD2. Per germline, CDR1 SEHNR and CDR2 FQNEAQ (reference sequence). The CDR3 extends over 18 amino acids. V trimming: 7 bases; J trimming: 0 bases; junction bases outside the gene matches: 14. CDR3 protein: CASTGLALGWGSYNEQFF. The CDR3 DNA reads as TGTGCCAGCACCGGACTAGCCCTTGGCTGGGGCTCCTACAATGAGCAGTTCTTC.

The chain is built from TRBV15 and TRBJ2-2; D is ambiguous. This CDR3 has 13 residues. Trimming took 1 base from V and 7 from J, leaving 7 bases between them. Germline V gene sequence: CDR1 LNHNV, CDR2 YYDKDF (reference sequence). In DNA form, the CDR3 reads TGTGCCACCAGCAGAGCTGACGGCGGGGAGCTGTTTTTT. This encodes CATSRADGGELFF.